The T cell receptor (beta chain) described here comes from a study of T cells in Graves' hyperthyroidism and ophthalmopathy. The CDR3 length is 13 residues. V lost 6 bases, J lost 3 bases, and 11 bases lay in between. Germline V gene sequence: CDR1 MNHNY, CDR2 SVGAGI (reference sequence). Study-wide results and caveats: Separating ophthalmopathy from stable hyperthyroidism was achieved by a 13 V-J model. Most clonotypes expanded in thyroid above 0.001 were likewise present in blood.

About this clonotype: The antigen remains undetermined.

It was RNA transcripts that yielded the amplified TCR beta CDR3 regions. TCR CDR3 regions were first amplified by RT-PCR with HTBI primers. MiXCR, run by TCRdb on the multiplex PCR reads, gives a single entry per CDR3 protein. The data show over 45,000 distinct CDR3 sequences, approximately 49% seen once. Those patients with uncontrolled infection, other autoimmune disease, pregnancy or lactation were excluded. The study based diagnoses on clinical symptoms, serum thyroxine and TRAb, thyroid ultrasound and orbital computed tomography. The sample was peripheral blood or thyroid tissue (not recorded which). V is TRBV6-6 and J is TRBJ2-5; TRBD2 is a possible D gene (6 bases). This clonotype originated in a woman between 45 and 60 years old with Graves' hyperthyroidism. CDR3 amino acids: CASRQAGKETQYF. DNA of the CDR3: TGTGCCAGCAGACAAGCGGGCAAAGAGACCCAGTACTTC.